This T cell receptor (beta chain) is from a study of shared clonotypes between healthy human individuals (dated by TCRdb to 2020 to 2021). About the investigation overall: Three men and a couple of women, aged 18 to 49 years, made up the cohort. For each donor, three plates each were used for CD4 naive and CD4 memory, two plates were used for CD8 naive, and one plate was used for CD8 memory. Blood TCR repertoires of 5 or 6 healthy adults were deeply sequenced to estimate repertoire size and the extent of clonotype sharing between individuals. To increase sequencing depth and limit assay-specific biases, TCR repertoire library preparation and sequencing were carried out by different laboratories using diverse techniques. Each donor's leukapheresis produced roughly between roughly 0.85 and 9.5 billion PBMCs. Broader findings and caveats from the paper: Rarefaction of sorted-subset datasets indicated incomplete sequencing despite the large sequencing depth. The genetic and exposure-history diversity represented was limited by the small number of donors. Pairwise subsampling led to the expectation that sequencing depth would affect the degree of clonotype sharing among donors. Across a handful of donors, 4.5% to 6.5% of naive CD4, around 3.3% of naive CD8, roughly 2.2% of memory CD4, and 0.3% to 0.45% of memory CD8 clonotypes were shared. Compared with non-shared clonotypes, the clonotypes found in all four sorted-subset donors had higher generation probabilities. Sampling was restricted to blood, and TCR repertoires in tissues likely differ from the TCR repertoires found in blood. Naive subsets generally had larger estimated clonotype richness than memory subsets.

About this clone itself: What antigen it recognizes has not been identified. No base-level quality is on record; no much larger clone is a single base apart.

CD8 naive samples consisted of CD45RO-negative cells that were positively selected for CCR7, yielding a CD45RA+CCR7+ population without TemRA cells. Healthy HIV-negative adults with no recently reported acute infections or vaccinations were included as donors. All donors were Caucasian adults living in Nashville, Tennessee, USA. After blood collection by leukapheresis, PBMCs were isolated using Ficoll-Histopaque density gradient centrifugation and then cryopreserved in the vapor phase of liquid nitrogen. Analytical flow cytometry was used to check the purity and quantity of every magnetically sorted T cell population. Each sorted fraction had its genomic DNA isolated and then quantified by UV absorbance on a Nanodrop 2000c. TCR CDR3 regions were amplified from genomic DNA by multiplex PCR using the deep immunoSEQ assay. For each cell subset, the extracted genomic DNA was distributed evenly across all wells of several immunoSEQ 96-well plates, and each plate served as one replicate. For sorted subsets, about 220 ng of genomic DNA, equivalent to tens of thousands of T cell genomes, went into each replicate PCR. Purified libraries were quantified with a Qubit 3.0 fluorometer, sized on a Bioanalyzer 2100, and re-quantified with the KAPA Library Quantification kit. A separate single-read 150-cycle Illumina NextSeq 550 flow cell was used to sequence each immunoSEQ 96-well plate. In the source study's methods: Because only junctional sequences without quality scores were contained in the immunoSEQ output, filtering matching that applied to full-length reads could not be performed. Sequences were annotated with PyIR, a Python wrapper for IgBLAST v1.9, and V/J genes and CDR3 were assigned using IMGT germline references. Reads with weak V/J assignments (E-value above 1e-6), missing CDR3, stop codons, out-of-frame junctions, or ambiguous translated residues were removed. A V3J clonotype was defined by an identical inferred V gene, J gene, and CDR3 amino acid sequence. The percentage overlap between two repertoires was calculated by dividing the number of shared unique clonotypes by the size of the smaller repertoire. Repertoire richness was assessed with RTK rarefaction, the Chao1 estimator, and Recon v2.1 estimates of unobserved clonotypes. OLGA was used to compute generation probabilities for all TCRbeta clonotypes that the gDNA method yielded from a few donors. TCRdb took over this immuneACCESS table, retaining in-frame rearrangements with V and J assigned. Such tables are incomplete; in checked studies, under half of the missing clones stem from an unresolved V gene, and the remainder is unexplained. V and J calls and clone size are as listed in that table; D and trimming were resolved from the DNA. Counted in this sample were about 600,000 clones; 95% of them appeared once. The top ten constitute around 0.097% of the sample.

The CDR3 covers 15 residues, taking in both the cysteine and the phenylalanine. Kept here is only the CDR3 DNA, which spans 45 bases and is read in frame from base 1. Trimming at the junction amounts to 5 bases on V and 7 bases on J, and the germline ends lie 18 bases apart. The germline V gene (reference sequence) sets CDR1 to MNHEY and CDR2 to SMNVEV. The TCR was taken from a woman aged 30 to 39 in good health. The chain is made from TRBV27 and TRBJ1-5; the D gene is perhaps TRBD1, on 5 matching bases. The sample taken for sequencing was naive CD8+ T cells sorted from blood. The sample's cell subset or site, from its label and the paper: CD45RA+CCR7+. At the DNA level, the sequence is TGTGCCAGCAGTGGGGGGACGGGTAAAGGACAGCCCCAGCATTTT. It translates to CASSGGTGKGQPQHF.